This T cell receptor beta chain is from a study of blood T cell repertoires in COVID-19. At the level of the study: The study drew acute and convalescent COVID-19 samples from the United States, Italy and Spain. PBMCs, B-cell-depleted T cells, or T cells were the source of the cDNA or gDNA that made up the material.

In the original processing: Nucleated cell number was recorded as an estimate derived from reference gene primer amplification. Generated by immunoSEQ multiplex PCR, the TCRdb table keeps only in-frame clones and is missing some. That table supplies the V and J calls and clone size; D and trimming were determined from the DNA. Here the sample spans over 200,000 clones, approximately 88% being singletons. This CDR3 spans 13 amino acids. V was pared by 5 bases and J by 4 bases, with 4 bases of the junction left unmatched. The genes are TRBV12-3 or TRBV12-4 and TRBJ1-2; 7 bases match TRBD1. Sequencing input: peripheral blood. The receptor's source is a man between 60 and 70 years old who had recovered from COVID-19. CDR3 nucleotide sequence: TGTGCCAGCAGTCGACAGGGAAGCTATGGCTACACCTTC. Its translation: CASSRQGSYGYTF.